A selection of T cell receptor beta chains follows, all from one sample in a study of cytomegalovirus exposure and HLA in healthy donors. This table comes from immunoSEQ multiplex PCR, and its TCRdb copy is limited to in-frame clones, with some not included. The table shows tens of thousands of clones, with 80% occurring only once. Sequencing was carried out using PBMCs. The receptors here all came from a man aged 25-45 years in good health and CMV-seronegative. Both conserved end residues are part of each CDR3. The D gene is left open where the match is weak. Expanded clones get a size class; other rows say once, few or many, or leave the size out.

j_gene | d_gene | abundance | v_gene | CDR3nt | CDR3aa
TRBJ2-1 | TRBD1 | . | TRBV5-1 | TGCGCCAGCAGCTTACCCCGGGACAGCTTCAATAAGCAGTTCTTC | CASSLPRDSFNKQFF
TRBJ1-2 | . | . | TRBV5-1 | TGCGCCAGCAGCTGGTTCCCAGGGGACTATGGCTACACCTTC | CASSWFPGDYGYTF
TRBJ2-5 | TRBD2 | once | TRBV5-4 | TGTGCCAGCAGCTTGGGGCTAGCGGGAGTTGGGCAAGAGACCCAGTACTTC | CASSLGLAGVGQETQYF
TRBJ2-7 | TRBD2 | . | TRBV6-1 | TGTGCCAGCAGCCCCGGGGAGGGCCCCTACGAGCAGTACTTC | CASSPGEGPYEQYF
TRBJ2-2 | . | few | TRBV6-1 | TGTGCCAGCAGGAATGGAGGGGAGACCGGGGAGCTGTTTTTT | CASRNGGETGELFF
TRBJ1-1 | . | . | TRBV5-1 | TGCGCCAGCAGCTTGGTATCAGGGGCCGGTGAAGCTTTCTTT | CASSLVSGAGEAFF
TRBJ1-6 | . | once | TRBV4-1 | TGCGCCAGCAGCCAAGTCGGAGGTGGGCGTAATTCACCCCTCCACTTT | CASSQVGGGRNSPLHF
TRBJ2-3 | TRBD2 | . | TRBV18 | TGTGCCAGCTCACGTCGAGCGGGGGGCCGGACAGATACGCAGTATTTT | CASSRRAGGRTDTQYF
TRBJ2-7 | TRBD2 | . | TRBV4-1 | TGCGCCAGCAGCTACTCGGGACTAGCGGGGTACGAGCAGTACTTC | CASSYSGLAGYEQYF
TRBJ1-1 | TRBD1 | . | TRBV5-1 | TGCGCCAGCAAGGAGGGGGCGAACACTGAAGCTTTCTTT | CASKEGANTEAFF
TRBJ1-1 | TRBD1 | . | TRBV5-1 | TGCGCCAGCAGCTTGGGACAGGGGGTTGAAGCTTTCTTT | CASSLGQGVEAFF
TRBJ2-3 | TRBD1 | . | TRBV5-6 | TGTGCCAGCAGCACAAGGACAGGGGGCTTGACAGATACGCAGTATTTT | CASSTRTGGLTDTQYF
TRBJ1-4 | . | . | TRBV5-4 | TGTGCCAGCAGCATTGACCCAGGGGCTAATGAAAAACTGTTTTTT | CASSIDPGANEKLFF
TRBJ1-2 | TRBD1 | . | TRBV7-2 | TGTGCCAGCAGCCAGGGGACAGGGGATGGCTACACCTTC | CASSQGTGDGYTF
TRBJ2-3 | . | . | TRBV25-1 | TGTGCCAGCAGGAAGGAGGGGATAGATACGCAGTATTTT | CASRKEGIDTQYF
TRBJ2-5 | TRBD2 | . | TRBV7-9 | TGTGCCAGCAGCTTAGCGCGCGCTAGCGGGGGCCTCCAAGAGACCCAGTACTTC | CASSLARASGGLQETQYF
TRBJ2-6 | TRBD2 | once | TRBV7-6 | TGTGCCAGCAGCTTAAGAGCGGGGGCCGTAAACTCTGGGGCCAACGTCCTGACTTTC | CASSLRAGAVNSGANVLTF
TRBJ1-1 | TRBD1 | . | TRBV2 | TGTGCCAGCCGGGACAGTTTGAACACTGAAGCTTTCTTT | CASRDSLNTEAFF
TRBJ2-1 | . | . | TRBV7-6 | TGTGCCAGCACCTCCGGGTACAATGAGCAGTTCTTC | CASTSGYNEQFF
TRBJ2-7 | TRBD1 | . | TRBV6-5 | TGTGCCAGCAGTTATTCATGGACAGGGCTCTACGAGCAGTACTTC | CASSYSWTGLYEQYF
TRBJ2-4 | . | . | TRBV9 | TGTGCCAGCAGCGTAGGTAGGGGTGCCAAAAACATTCAGTACTTC | CASSVGRGAKNIQYF
TRBJ1-5 | . | . | TRBV27 | TGTGCCAGCAGTCCCAAACCTGACAGAAGCAATCAGCCCCAGCATTTT | CASSPKPDRSNQPQHF
TRBJ2-3 | TRBD2 | . | TRBV5-1 | TGCGCCAGCAGCGGGCTGACTAGCGCCGATACGCAGTATTTT | CASSGLTSADTQYF
TRBJ1-2 | TRBD1 | . | TRBV19 | TGTGCCAGTAGTATAGGAGGATTGGCAGGGGGAAGAGGTGGCTACACCTTC | CASSIGGLAGGRGGYTF
TRBJ2-7 | TRBD1 | . | TRBV15 | TGTGCCACCAGCAGGACAGGGGGCCGGTACGAGCAGTACTTC | CATSRTGGRYEQYF
TRBJ2-5 | . | few | TRBV25-1 | TGTGCCAGCAGTGAATTGTCTAGGGGTCAAGAGACCCAGTACTTC | CASSELSRGQETQYF
TRBJ1-5 | . | few | TRBV7-6 | TGTGCCAGCAGCCCCAAGGCCGGGAACCAGCCCCAGCATTTT | CASSPKAGNQPQHF
TRBJ2-7 | . | . | TRBV7-3 | TGTGCCAGCAGCTTAGGACTACCGGGGGAGGAGCAGTACTTC | CASSLGLPGEEQYF
TRBJ2-5 | TRBD2 | . | TRBV30 | TGTGCCTGGAGTGTGGCTAGCGGGAGGGCCGGGGAGACCCAGTACTTC | CAWSVASGRAGETQYF
TRBJ2-5 | . | . | TRBV5-5 | TGTGCCAGCAACGGGACACCGCAAGAGACCCAGTACTTC | CASNGTPQETQYF
TRBJ1-5 | TRBD1 | . | TRBV19 | TGTGCCAGTAGTACCGGGACAGGGCGTAATCAGCCCCAGCATTTT | CASSTGTGRNQPQHF
TRBJ1-5 | TRBD1 | . | TRBV30 | TGTGCCTGGAGCGCGACGTCTCCGGGACAGGGGAGTCAGCCCCAGCATTTT | CAWSATSPGQGSQPQHF
TRBJ2-3 | . | . | TRBV30 | TGTGCCTGGAGTTCCCTCCATTCTAGCCAGATGGATACGCAGTATTTT | CAWSSLHSSQMDTQYF